The rows below give T cell receptor beta chains drawn from one sample of a study of shared clonotypes between healthy human individuals. Measured with immunoSEQ multiplex PCR; TCRdb has only the in-frame clones, and not every one. The sample holds 2.5 million or so clones, around nine tenths seen once. The sample was naive CD4+ T cells sorted from blood. The receptor source for this set is a man between 18 and 29 years old in good health. The CDR3 runs from the conserved cysteine through the conserved F or W.

TRBJ2-7	TRBV5-4	CASSLNPGQGASEQYF
TRBJ2-1	TRBV7-9	CASTGTVPHNEQFF
TRBJ2-5	TRBV6-6	CASSWRGSETQYF
TRBJ1-2	TRBV7-2	CASSLANGANYGYTF
TRBJ2-5	TRBV5-1	CASSLSDRGEIQETQYF
TRBJ1-5	TRBV5-5	CASSLEGVRIVDQPQHF
TRBJ2-7	TRBV11-3	CASSLRGGSPPYEQYF
TRBJ1-1	TRBV30	CAWSVRLGNTEAFF
TRBJ2-7	TRBV7-6	CASSPGTVLYEQYF
TRBJ1-2	TRBV27	CASRPTRNYGYTF